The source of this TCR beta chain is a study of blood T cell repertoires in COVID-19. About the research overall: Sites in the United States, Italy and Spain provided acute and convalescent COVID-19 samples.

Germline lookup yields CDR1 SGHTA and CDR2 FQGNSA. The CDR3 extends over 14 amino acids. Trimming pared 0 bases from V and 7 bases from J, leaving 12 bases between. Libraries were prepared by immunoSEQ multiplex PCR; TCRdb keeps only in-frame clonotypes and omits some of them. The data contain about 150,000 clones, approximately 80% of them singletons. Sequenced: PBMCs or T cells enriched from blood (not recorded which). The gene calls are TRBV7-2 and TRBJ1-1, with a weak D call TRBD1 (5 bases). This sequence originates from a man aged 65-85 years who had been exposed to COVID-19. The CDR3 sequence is CASSLALGGVEAFF. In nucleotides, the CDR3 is TGTGCCAGCAGCTTAGCGCTGGGGGGGGTTGAAGCTTTCTTT.